These 9 T cell receptor beta chains originate from one sample sequenced in a study of breast tumors, draining lymph nodes, adjacent tissues. TCRdb ran MiXCR on the multiplex PCR reads and lists one entry per CDR3 protein. The sample contains about 89,000 distinct CDR3 sequences, around 30% of which appear only once. Breast cancer patients provided tissue from their axillary draining lymph nodes. The sequencing input was axillary lymph node tissue. The receptors come from a female donor with breast cancer. Some clones in this sample may be carry-over from other donors' samples.

Notes on this clonotype: Germline and junction disagree at one end, which may indicate a read error. The chain uses TRBV7-9 and TRBJ2-3; TRBD1 might be the D (6 bases). The germline V gene encodes CDR1 SEHNR and CDR2 FQNEAQ (reference sequence). The CDR3 is made up of 17 amino acids. The CDR3 DNA reads as TGTGCCAGCAGGACAGGAACCGGACTCTTCGGCACAGATCCGCAGTATTTT. Translation gives CASRTGTGLFGTDPQYF.

This clonotype has a count of ten or more. The chain couples TRBV2 to TRBJ1-1, with D hard to call. CDR3 length: 13 residues. V was clipped by 6 bases and J by 4 bases, with 12 bases between them. Germline assignment: CDR1 SNHLY and CDR2 FYNNEI. The CDR3 is CASSAQVTTEAFF. The CDR3 coding sequence is TGTGCCAGCAGCGCTCAGGTTACCACTGAAGCTTTCTTT.

This chain links TRBV5-6 with TRBJ1-5; perhaps TRBD1 as D (5 bases). This CDR3 spans 14 amino acids. Deletions cut 3 bases from V and 2 bases from J, with 9 bases between. The germline V gene encodes CDR1 SGHDT and CDR2 YYEEEE. CDR3 loop: CASSSGGGNQPQHF. The DNA for the CDR3 is TGTGCCAGCAGCTCGGGGGGGGGCAATCAGCCCCAGCATTTT.

The rearrangement links TRBV7-2 to TRBJ1-2; D not certain. The CDR3 loop spans 13 amino acids. The germline V and J ends were trimmed by 5 bases and 5 bases, with 12 bases remaining between them. CDR1 and CDR2 (germline): SGHTA, FQGNSA. The CDR3, as DNA: TGTGCCAGCAGCCTCCCGGAGCCGTATGGCTACACCTTC. Encoded protein: CASSLPEPYGYTF.

This clonotype was found many times. The J gene is TRBJ2-2, the V gene TRBV2; 8 bases are shared with TRBD1. This CDR3 has 15 amino acids. The V gene's germline CDR1 is SNHLY and CDR2 FYNNEI. V was clipped by 11 bases and J by 3 bases; unmatched bases: 11. CDR3 bases: TGTGCCTCAAAGCCCCAGGGGGCCGACACCGGGGAGCTGTTTTTT. This translates into CASKPQGADTGELFF.

This clonotype was recorded at least ten times. V and J are TRBV2 and TRBJ2-5; D remains ambiguous. Germline CDR1 and CDR2: SNHLY and FYNNEI. The CDR3 totals 13 residues. Trimming took 4 bases from V and 5 from J, leaving 11 bases between them. CDR3: CASSGQYGETQYF. CDR3 DNA sequence: TGTGCCAGCAGTGGCCAGTATGGGGAGACCCAGTACTTC. The full variable domain, completed using reference TRBV2 and TRBJ2-5, is EPEVTQTPSHQVTQMGQEVILRCVPISNHLYFYWYRQILGQKVEFLVSFYNNEISEKSEIFDDQFSVERPDGSNFTLKIRSTKLEDSAMYFCASSGQYGETQYFGPGTRLLVL.

This clonotype was observed many times. The chain couples TRBV4-3 to TRBJ1-2; tentatively, D is TRBD1 (5 bases). Germline CDR1 reads LGHNA; CDR2 reads YSLEER. The V gene lost 3 bases and the J gene lost 4 bases, with 12 bases spanning the gap. The length of the CDR3 is 14 residues. Here the CDR3 reads CASSHTGTTYGYTF. CDR3 sequence (DNA): TGCGCCAGCAGCCACACCGGGACTACCTATGGCTACACCTTC.

This clonotype occurred many times. The chain uses TRBV6-2 or TRBV6-3 and TRBJ2-7, with D unclear. V lost 5 bases to trimming and J lost 3 bases, with 20 bases between them. Germline V gene data show CDR1 as MNHEY and CDR2 as SVGEGT. The CDR3 length is 16 residues. The DNA for the CDR3 is TGTGCCAGCAGTCCCCCATTGGCGACCCACTACTACGAGCAGTACTTC. Its protein product is CASSPPLATHYYEQYF.

In its sample, this clonotype was seen a few times. This may stem from a read error, because a much larger clone lies one nucleotide away. The rearrangement joins TRBV6-6 to TRBJ2-1, with D possibly being TRBD1 (5 bases). The V gene's germline CDR1 is MNHNY and CDR2 SVGAGI (reference sequence). The CDR3 runs 16 residues. V lost 5 bases to trimming and J lost 0 bases, with 14 bases between them. The CDR3 bases are TGTGCCAGCAGTCACTTACCTCAGGGCTCCTACAATGAGCAGTTCTTC. It codes for CASSHLPQGSYNEQFF.